Presented here are 28 T cell receptor beta chains from one specimen sequenced in a study of T cell responses to AZD1222 COVID-19 vaccine (dated by TCRdb to about 2021). Library generation was performed with the immunoSEQ multiplex PCR assay. TCRdb carries this immuneACCESS record with in-frame sequences only. Its versions omit some clonotypes, under half of them owing to an unresolved V gene in the studies checked, with the rest unexplained. The table for this sample lists about 86,000 clones; roughly 87% of them were counted only once. The ten largest make up approximately 2% of the sample. The time point label for this specimen denotes: baseline before first vaccination. This specimen was peripheral blood, taken on day 0 of AZD1222 vaccination. The receptors originated from an adult in good health.

CDR3 region: CASSVGASGSYNEQFF. DNA for the CDR3: TGTGCCAGCAGCGTAGGGGCGAGCGGGAGCTACAATGAGCAGTTCTTC. The gene calls are TRBV9 and TRBJ2-1; 8 bases line up with TRBD2. The length of the CDR3 is 16 residues. V lost 0 bases, J lost 3 bases, and 5 bases stayed unmatched. Germline V CDR1 and CDR2: SGDLS, YYNGEE. The whole variable domain, remainder taken from reference TRBV9 and TRBJ2-1, is DSGVTQTPKHLITATGQRVTLRCSPRSGDLSVYWYQQSLDQGLQFLIQYYNGEERAKGNILERFSAQQFPDLHSELNLSSLELGDSALYFCASSVGASGSYNEQFFGPGTRLTVL.

This rearrangement joins TRBV19 to TRBJ2-7; D may be TRBD1 or TRBD2 (5 bases each). The CDR3 runs 16 residues. CDR1 and CDR2 (germline): LNHDA, SQIVND (reference sequence). V lost 4 bases and J 6 bases, leaving 22 bases between the germline ends. The CDR3 here is CASSTDSGRGPTEQYF. Written as DNA, the CDR3 is TGTGCCAGTAGTACCGACAGTGGCCGGGGTCCTACCGAGCAGTACTTC. The whole variable domain, remainder taken from reference TRBV19 and TRBJ2-7, is DGGITQSPKYLFRKEGQNVTLSCEQNLNHDAMYWYRQDPGQGLRLIYYSQIVNDFQKGDIAEGYSVSREKKESFPLTVTSAQKNPTAFYLCASSTDSGRGPTEQYFGPGTRLTVT.

This CDR3 reads CASNNRVWETEAFF. The CDR3 coding sequence is TGTGCCAGTAACAACAGGGTTTGGGAAACTGAAGCTTTCTTT. This chain joins TRBV19 and TRBJ1-1; TRBD1 is a possible D gene (6 bases). Trimming stripped 7 bases from V and 5 bases from J, with 17 bases between. Looked up from germline, CDR1 is LNHDA and CDR2 is SQIVND (reference sequence). This CDR3 spans 14 amino acids.

The V gene is TRBV4-3, the J gene TRBJ2-3, with TRBD1 matching over 10 bases. V shed 5 bases, J shed 2 bases, and the junction held 10 bases outside the gene matches. Germline V gene data show CDR1 as LGHNA and CDR2 as YSLEER. This CDR3 contains 17 residues. The CDR3 sequence is CASSTYRTGGTTDTQYF. The CDR3 DNA follows: TGCGCCAGCAGCACCTATCGGACAGGGGGGACCACAGATACGCAGTATTTT.

The chain carries TRBV28 and TRBJ2-7, with 8 bases matching TRBD1. The V and J ends lost 6 bases and 0 bases, in that order; junction bases with no gene match: 4. Germline CDR1 is MDHEN and CDR2 is SYDVKM. This CDR3 has 14 residues. CDR3 region: CASSFTGGSYEQYF. CDR3 nucleotide sequence: TGTGCCAGCAGCTTTACAGGGGGCTCCTACGAGCAGTACTTC.

This rearrangement joins TRBV6-4 to TRBJ1-1; D is undetermined. Looked up from germline, CDR1 is MRHNA and CDR2 is SNTAGT. The V gene lost 6 bases and the J gene lost 3 bases, with 14 bases spanning the gap. The length of the CDR3 is 14 residues. The CDR3 nucleotides read TGTGCCAGCAGGCCTACGGGAGGTTACACTGAAGCTTTCTTT. It translates to CASRPTGGYTEAFF.

Only a few counts were recorded for this clone. The genes are TRBV9 and TRBJ2-5, with a possible D match to TRBD2 (6 bases). Trimming pared 0 bases from V and 4 bases from J, leaving 10 bases between. The CDR3 covers 14 residues. The germline V gene encodes CDR1 SGDLS and CDR2 YYNGEE. The CDR3 DNA is TGTGCCAGCAGCGTAGTTGGGGGGTTAGAGACCCAGTACTTC. It translates to CASSVVGGLETQYF.

The CDR3 region has the DNA TGTGCCAGCAAACTAGCGGCTAACAATGAGCAGTTCTTC. As protein: CASKLAANNEQFF. V gene TRBV6-5 combines with J gene TRBJ2-1, with TRBD2 matching 8 bases. V gave up 7 bases and J gave up 5 bases; unmatched junction bases: 4. CDR3 length equals 13 residues. The V gene's germline CDR1 is MNHEY and CDR2 SVGAGI.

This rearrangement joins TRBV7-2 to TRBJ2-2; 8 bases are a match to TRBD1. The CDR3 consists of 17 residues. Per germline, CDR1 SGHTA and CDR2 FQGNSA. The V gene end was trimmed by 2 bases and the J gene end by 6 bases; junction bases not matched to a gene: 11. In DNA, the CDR3 is TGTGCCAGCAGCTTATCGGAGGCAGGGGGCAATTCCGGGGAGCTGTTTTTT. It codes for CASSLSEAGGNSGELFF. Together with reference TRBV7-2 and TRBJ2-2, the CDR3 gives the full variable domain: GAGVSQSPSNKVTEKGKDVELRCDPISGHTALYWYRQSLGQGLEFLIYFQGNSAPDKSGLPSDRFSAERTGGSVSTLTIQRTQQEDSAVYLCASSLSEAGGNSGELFFGEGSRLTVL.

This sequence joins TRBV7-2 and TRBJ2-1; D uncertain. Germline values: CDR1 SGHTA, CDR2 FQGNSA. The CDR3 runs to 13 residues. The V gene lost 0 bases and the J gene lost 8 bases, with 8 bases spanning the gap. CDR3 coding DNA: TGTGCCAGCAGCTTAGCAGCTGGCGATGAGCAGTTCTTC. Amino acids: CASSLAAGDEQFF.

Of note for this clone: Different DNA sequences within this sample yield the same CDR3. In nucleotides, the CDR3 is TGTGCCAGCAGCCTGGGACAGAAGAACACTGAAGCTTTCTTT. It codes for CASSLGQKNTEAFF. This chain uses TRBV7-9 with TRBJ1-1; 7 bases fit TRBD1. This CDR3 is 14 amino acids long. The ends lost 5 bases at V and 1 base at J; junction bases unmatched: 4. CDR1 is SEHNR, CDR2 FQNEAQ, per germline (reference sequence).

The CDR3 reads CSARRGSGRGNEQFF. The CDR3 DNA reads as TGCAGCGCCAGAAGGGGTAGCGGGAGGGGGAATGAGCAGTTCTTC. V and J are TRBV29-1 and TRBJ2-1, with 11 bases matching TRBD2. The CDR3 contains 15 residues. Trimming at V came to 7 bases and at J to 7 bases, leaving 12 bases not matched to a gene. Germline V gene lookup returns CDR1 SQVTM and CDR2 ANQGSEA.

This chain uses TRBV3-1 (or the pseudogene TRBV3-2) with TRBJ1-5; D is ambiguous. Germline CDR1 LGHDT, CDR2 YNNKEL (reference sequence). This CDR3 is 13 amino acids long. V lost 2 bases to trimming and J lost 0 bases, with 2 bases between them. For the CDR3, the DNA is TGTGCCAGCAGCCAAAGTAGCAATCAGCCCCAGCATTTT. The encoded protein is CASSQSSNQPQHF.

This clone was seen a few times. The chain has TRBV5-8 and TRBJ1-1; D may be TRBD1 (6 bases). This CDR3 has 15 amino acids. Germline CDR1 and CDR2: SGHTS and YDEGEE. V lost 2 bases and J lost 1, with 12 bases in between. CDR3 coding DNA: TGTGCCAGCAGCTTATATGTACAGGGGAACACTGAAGCTTTCTTT. The encoded protein is CASSLYVQGNTEAFF.

This clone showed up just once. The chain links TRBV10-2 to TRBJ1-2, with 9 bases lining up with TRBD1. This CDR3 comprises 17 residues. Per the germline V gene, CDR1 is WSHSY and CDR2 is SAAADI. Trimming took 2 bases from V and 0 from J; bases not matched to a gene: 7. The CDR3 region has the DNA TGCGCCAGCAGTGAGATCCGGGACAGGGAATCTAACTATGGCTACACCTTC. It yields the protein CASSEIRDRESNYGYTF.

The V and J genes are TRBV6-5 and TRBJ2-7; a possible D gene is TRBD2 (7 bases). The V gene lost 3 bases and the J gene lost 2 bases, with 14 bases spanning the gap. Per the germline V gene, CDR1 is MNHEY and CDR2 is SVGAGI. This CDR3 is built from 15 residues. CDR3 in DNA: TGTGCCAGCAGTTATGGGGGGGACAATACCTACGAGCAGTACTTC. Its translation is CASSYGGDNTYEQYF.

This clone turned up a few times. The gene calls are TRBV6-5 and TRBJ1-3; no clear D gene. CDR1 MNHEY and CDR2 SVGAGI come from the germline V gene. There are 16 residues in the CDR3. The germline V and J ends were trimmed by 0 bases and 0 bases, with 9 bases remaining between them. This CDR3 reads CASSYSARSSGNTIYF. The CDR3 region has the DNA TGTGCCAGCAGTTACTCCGCCAGAAGCTCTGGAAACACCATATATTTT.

The count of this clone is one. This rearrangement joins TRBV18 to TRBJ2-1, with 7 bases fitting TRBD2. There are 15 residues in the CDR3. J was trimmed by 8 bases and V by 3 bases; bases with no gene match: 10. The germline gives CDR1 KGHSH, CDR2 LQKENI. CDR3 nucleotide sequence: TGTGCCAGCTCACCCCAGACTAGGGCGGGAGATGAGCAGTTCTTC. Its protein is CASSPQTRAGDEQFF.

Written as DNA, the CDR3 is TGTGCCACCCTACTTCGTGGCAGAAGGCACGATCAGCCCCAGCATTTT. The encoded protein is CATLLRGRRHDQPQHF. The chain employs TRBV19 and TRBJ1-5; D is uncertain. Germline CDR1 is LNHDA and CDR2 is SQIVND (reference sequence). The CDR3 extends over 16 amino acids. V was clipped by 10 bases and J by 5 bases, with 24 bases between them.

The J gene is TRBJ1-1, the V gene TRBV5-1; no definite D call. Germline V gene data show CDR1 as SGHRS and CDR2 as YFSETQ. The ends were cut back, 1 base at V and 6 bases at J, with 10 bases in the middle. CDR3 length: 13 amino acids. The DNA for the CDR3 is TGCGCCAGCAGCTTGCTGGTTGGATCTGAAGCTTTCTTT. This sequence encodes CASSLLVGSEAFF.

This rearrangement joins TRBV23-1 to TRBJ1-5, with 8 bases fitting TRBD1. TRBV23-1 counts as an open reading frame of uncertain function. Trimming cost V 6 bases and J 4 bases; bases outside gene matches: 11. This CDR3 has 16 residues. The CDR3 is CASRTGPGGGNQPQHF. DNA for the CDR3: TGCGCCAGCAGGACAGGCCCAGGGGGCGGAAATCAGCCCCAGCATTTT.

V and J are TRBV6-5 and TRBJ2-1; 13 bases map to TRBD2. With V trimmed by 7 bases and J by 7 bases, 7 bases remained unmatched. The CDR3 contains 15 residues. Germline loops: CDR1 MNHEY, CDR2 SVGAGI. CDR3 region: CASNPGTSGKNEQFF. The CDR3 DNA is TGTGCCAGCAACCCCGGGACTAGCGGGAAGAATGAGCAGTTCTTC.

This clone is medium-sized. This rearrangement joins TRBV29-1 to TRBJ2-1, with D possibly called TRBD1 or TRBD2 (5 bases each). From germline, CDR1 is SQVTM and CDR2 ANQGSEA. Trimming stripped 5 bases from V and 6 bases from J, with 17 bases between. This CDR3 comprises 14 residues. In DNA, the CDR3 is TGCAGCGTTCCTCGACGGGACGGGCTCAATGAGCAGTTCTTC. Protein product: CSVPRRDGLNEQFF.

In this sample, this clone turned up once. The chain uses TRBV6-5 and TRBJ2-1; D is undetermined. Germline V gene sequence: CDR1 MNHEY, CDR2 SVGAGI. V was clipped by 7 bases and J by 0 bases, with 10 bases between them. The CDR3 is 14 residues long. The CDR3 DNA reads TGTGCCAGCAACCGACGCAGCTCCTACAATGAGCAGTTCTTC. This gives the protein CASNRRSSYNEQFF.

This rearrangement joins TRBV15 to TRBJ2-7; tentatively, D is TRBD2 (7 bases). CDR3 size: 16 residues. Germline V gene sequence: CDR1 LNHNV, CDR2 YYDKDF (reference sequence). V was cut by 0 bases and J by 0 bases, with 12 bases left in between. The CDR3 protein is CATSRERGGSSYEQYF. The CDR3 DNA sequence: TGTGCCACCAGCAGAGAAAGGGGGGGCAGCTCCTACGAGCAGTACTTC.

The J gene is TRBJ1-1, the V gene TRBV5-4; D is unclear. The V and J ends lost 3 bases and 0 bases respectively, with 9 bases between them. The CDR3 spans 14 residues. Looked up from germline, CDR1 is SGHNT and CDR2 is YYREEE (reference sequence). This chain's CDR3 is CASSSSTLNTEAFF. The DNA for the CDR3 is TGTGCCAGCAGCTCGTCGACACTGAACACTGAAGCTTTCTTT.

The V gene is TRBV29-1, the J gene TRBJ1-1, with D uncertain. Germline assignment: CDR1 SQVTM and CDR2 ANQGSEA. The CDR3 consists of 13 residues. The V end was cut by 3 bases, the J end by 1 base, with 9 bases between. The CDR3 reads CSVDAHSNTEAFF. The CDR3 bases are TGCAGCGTTGACGCACACTCGAACACTGAAGCTTTCTTT.

The chain has TRBV5-1 and TRBJ2-2, with 9 nucleotides matching TRBD2. Germline loops: CDR1 SGHRS, CDR2 YFSETQ. V shed 0 bases, J shed 6 bases, and the junction held 6 bases outside the gene matches. This CDR3 comprises 16 residues. The CDR3 loop is CASSLDPVAGAGELFF. The CDR3 DNA follows: TGCGCCAGCAGCTTGGACCCCGTAGCGGGAGCCGGGGAGCTGTTTTTT.